This paragraph reports one T cell receptor (beta chain). No antigen is known for it. The sample has other DNA sequences that encode this CDR3 too. This specimen belongs to a study of cytomegalovirus exposure and HLA in healthy donors. Across the whole study: Approximately 85 million unique TCRs from HLA-typed donors were held in an early release of data.

Study results and caveats: Several of the most significant clusters were apparently associated with common viral pathogens in a later analysis. Sequencing artifact likely explains a cluster of highly shared sequence variants.

Primers: 60 Vbeta forward and 13 Jbeta reverse. The method was immunoSEQ multiplex PCR; TCRdb's version includes in-frame clones alone and lacks a portion of them. The table records 150,000 to 250,000 clones, approximately 78% of them present only once. V gave up 6 bases and J gave up 5 bases; unmatched junction bases: 6. The germline V gene has CDR1 MNHEY and CDR2 SMNVEV (reference sequence). The CDR3 spans 14 residues. The gene calls are TRBV27 and TRBJ1-1, with 10 nucleotides matching TRBD1. Sequenced input: PBMCs. The clonotype comes from a woman aged 50 to 60 in good health and CMV-seropositive. CDR3 amino acids: CASSPRTGGTEAFF. CDR3 DNA: TGTGCCAGCAGCCCTAGGACAGGGGGGACTGAAGCTTTCTTT.